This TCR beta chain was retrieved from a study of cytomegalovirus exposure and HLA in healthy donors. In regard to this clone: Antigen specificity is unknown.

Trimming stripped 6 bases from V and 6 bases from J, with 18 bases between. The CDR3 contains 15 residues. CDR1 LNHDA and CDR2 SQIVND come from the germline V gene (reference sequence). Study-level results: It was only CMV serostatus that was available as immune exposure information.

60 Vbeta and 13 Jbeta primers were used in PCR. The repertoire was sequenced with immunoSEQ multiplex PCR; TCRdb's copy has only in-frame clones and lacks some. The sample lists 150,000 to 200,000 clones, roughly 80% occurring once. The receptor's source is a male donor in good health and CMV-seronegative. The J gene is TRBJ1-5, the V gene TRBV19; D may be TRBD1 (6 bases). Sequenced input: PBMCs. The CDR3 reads CASRLGGRGGQPQHF. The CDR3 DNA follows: TGTGCCAGTAGACTCGGCGGGAGGGGGGGTCAGCCCCAGCATTTT.